One sample yielded the 29 T cell receptor beta chains listed below, sequenced in a study of early T cells in non-severe SARS-CoV-2 infection. TCRdb passed the 5' RACE reads through MiXCR, listing each CDR3 protein once. Here the sample spans tens of thousands of distinct CDR3 sequences, about 14% being singletons. Sequenced: whole blood. The receptors originated from an adult who was a healthcare worker with PCR-confirmed SARS-CoV-2 infection or an uninfected control (not recorded which).

The rearrangement joins TRBV20-1 to TRBJ1-1, with D tentatively TRBD1 (5 bases). The CDR3 is 11 residues long. Trimming left V 5 bases short and J 1 base short, with 5 bases between. Germline-derived CDR1 and CDR2 are DFQATT and SNEGSKA (reference sequence). CDR3 DNA: TGCAGTGCTGGGGGGAACACTGAAGCTTTCTTT. Amino acid sequence: CSAGGNTEAFF.

The rearrangement uses TRBV7-2 and TRBJ2-1, with a tentative D call TRBD1 (6 bases). Trimming took off 2 bases at V and 8 bases at J, with 19 bases between the two ends. CDR3 length equals 16 residues. Germline V gene sequence: CDR1 SGHTA, CDR2 FQGNSA. CDR3 amino acids: CASSLNRVGDIDEQFF. The CDR3 nucleotides read TGTGCCAGCAGCTTAAACAGGGTTGGGGATATCGATGAGCAGTTCTTC.

This clonotype has just a few counts. The rearrangement links TRBV7-9 to TRBJ2-5; D uncertain. Between the trimmed V and J ends, which lost 2 bases and 2 bases, there was a span of 9 bases. The V gene's germline CDR1 is SEHNR and CDR2 FQNEAQ (reference sequence). The CDR3 loop spans 14 amino acids. CDR3 nucleotide sequence: TGTGCCAGCAGCTTAACTCTCGGTCAAGAGACCCAGTACTTC. Encoded protein: CASSLTLGQETQYF.

This clonotype has only a few counts. The V call is TRBV7-9, the J call TRBJ1-2; D remains ambiguous. Germline V gene sequence: CDR1 SEHNR, CDR2 FQNEAQ (reference sequence). V lost 1 base, J lost 1 base, and 7 bases lay in between. The CDR3 consists of 14 residues. The CDR3 DNA is TGTGCCAGCAGCTTAGACCTCCTTAACTATGGCTACACCTTC. This gives the protein CASSLDLLNYGYTF.

DNA of the CDR3: TGCGCCAGCAGTGGAGGGGATTCTGGAAACACCATATATTTT. This sequence encodes CASSGGDSGNTIYF. The chain links TRBV10-2 to TRBJ1-3; D is perhaps TRBD1 (5 bases). V was cut by 4 bases and J by 1 base, with 8 bases left in between. The length of the CDR3 is 14 residues. CDR1 WSHSY and CDR2 SAAADI come from the germline V gene.

V usage is TRBV20-1 and J usage is TRBJ1-4, with D maybe TRBD1 (5 bases). Germline V gene data show CDR1 as DFQATT and CDR2 as SNEGSKA (reference sequence). Trimming pared 4 bases from V and 6 bases from J, leaving 12 bases between. This CDR3 contains 13 residues. The CDR3 protein is CSATGTMDEKLFF. CDR3 in DNA: TGCAGTGCTACAGGGACGATGGATGAAAAACTGTTTTTT.

This clonotype was seen many times. This chain joins TRBV5-1 and TRBJ1-4; D may be TRBD1 (5 bases). The CDR3 length is 16 residues. The germline V gene has CDR1 SGHRS and CDR2 YFSETQ. Trimming removed 3 bases from V and 0 bases from J, with 12 bases in between. The CDR3, as DNA: TGCGCCAGCAGCTCTACCGGGACTACAACTAATGAAAAACTGTTTTTT. This gives the protein CASSSTGTTTNEKLFF.

At least ten counts were recorded for this clonotype. The chain employs TRBV20-1 and TRBJ2-3; maybe TRBD1 (5 bases). The CDR3 contains 14 residues. V lost 1 base and J 1 base, leaving 9 bases between the germline ends. The V gene's germline CDR1 is DFQATT and CDR2 SNEGSKA (reference sequence). The CDR3 DNA follows: TGCAGTGCTAGAGGCAGGGCCCGCACAGATACGCAGTATTTT. Translation: CSARGRARTDTQYF.

This sequence joins TRBV18 and TRBJ2-3, with a tentative D call TRBD1 (6 bases). CDR3 size: 13 residues. Per germline, CDR1 KGHSH and CDR2 LQKENI. V gave up 4 bases and J gave up 3 bases, with 8 bases separating them. CDR3 residues: CASSQQGTDTQYF. CDR3 coding DNA: TGTGCCAGCTCACAACAGGGAACAGATACGCAGTATTTT.

CDR3 bases: TGTGCCACCAGTGATGGGACAGGGGTCTCATATGGCTACACCTTC. This codes for CATSDGTGVSYGYTF. The chain carries TRBV24-1 and TRBJ1-2; 10 bases agree with TRBD1. The CDR3 is made up of 15 amino acids. With 3 bases clipped from V and 5 bases from J, the junction kept 5 bases outside the gene matches. Germline lookup yields CDR1 KGHDR and CDR2 SFDVKD.

The chain employs TRBV20-1 and TRBJ1-1, with 7 bases lining up with TRBD1. V shed 5 bases and J 0 bases; nucleotides not matched to a gene: 12. The CDR3 loop spans 16 amino acids. CDR1 is DFQATT, CDR2 SNEGSKA, per germline (reference sequence). The CDR3 nucleotides are TGCAGTGCTCCGGACAGGCAGAACCGGGTGAACACTGAAGCTTTCTTT. Translated, it gives CSAPDRQNRVNTEAFF.

This clonotype has just a few counts. The chain employs TRBV27 and TRBJ1-1; D gene ambiguous. The CDR3 totals 14 residues. Germline V gives CDR1 MNHEY, CDR2 SMNVEV (reference sequence). Trimming pared 4 bases from V and 4 bases from J, leaving 13 bases between. The CDR3 nucleotides are TGTGCCAGCAGTTCGCGGGGTCTTGGCACTGAAGCTTTCTTT. Translation: CASSSRGLGTEAFF.

The V and J genes are TRBV20-1 and TRBJ2-7; D gene ambiguous. Germline V gives CDR1 DFQATT, CDR2 SNEGSKA (reference sequence). The CDR3 consists of 12 residues. Trimming removed 6 bases from V and 3 bases from J, with 12 bases in between. Here the CDR3 reads CSASLGFYEQYF. Written as DNA, the CDR3 is TGCAGTGCCTCCCTAGGTTTCTACGAGCAGTACTTC.

In its sample, this clonotype was seen a few times. The chain recombines TRBV11-2 with TRBJ1-3, with 8 bases aligning to TRBD1. The CDR3 has 16 amino acids. V gave up 1 base and J gave up 2 bases; unmatched junction bases: 4. Germline CDR1 is SGHAT and CDR2 is FQNNGV. The CDR3 DNA sequence: TGTGCCAGCAGCTTAGTCCAGGGGGCGCCTGGAAACACCATATATTTT. As protein: CASSLVQGAPGNTIYF.

This clonotype was detected only a few times. V is TRBV19 and J is TRBJ1-4; maybe TRBD1 (6 bases). Between the trimmed V and J ends, which lost 3 bases and 0 bases, there was a span of 14 bases. This CDR3 contains 17 residues. From germline, CDR1 is LNHDA and CDR2 SQIVND (reference sequence). The CDR3 here is CASSMTGTPATNEKLFF. CDR3 coding DNA: TGTGCCAGTAGTATGACGGGGACACCAGCAACTAATGAAAAACTGTTTTTT.

A remark on this clonotype: This may be a read error, as it is one base from a much larger clone. V gene TRBV5-6 combines with J gene TRBJ2-7; the D is unclear. CDR3 length: 14 amino acids. Germline values: CDR1 SGHDT, CDR2 YYEEEE. The CDR3 nucleotides are TGTGCCAGCATCTTGAAGCCGGGTACCTACGAGCAGTACTTC. It encodes CASILKPGTYEQYF.

This clonotype has just a few counts. The chain employs TRBV5-4 and TRBJ2-3; no firm D call. The CDR3 length is 14 residues. Germline loops: CDR1 SGHNT, CDR2 YYREEE (reference sequence). The V end was cut by 4 bases, the J end by 8 bases, with 17 bases between. The CDR3 reads CASSLGILSPTQYF. The CDR3 coding sequence is TGTGCCAGCAGCCTCGGCATCTTATCCCCTACGCAGTATTTT.

V usage is TRBV12-3 or TRBV12-4 and J usage is TRBJ1-5, with a tentative D call TRBD1 (5 bases). There are 13 residues in the CDR3. V was shortened by 7 bases and J by 0 bases, with 7 bases between the two germline ends. CDR3 nucleotide sequence: TGTGCCAGCAAGGGGCATAGCAATCAGCCCCAGCATTTT. Translated: CASKGHSNQPQHF.

In its sample, this clonotype was seen a few times. The CDR3 sequence: CASSRGSDRNTEAFF. The CDR3 DNA sequence: TGTGCCAGCAGCCGGGGTTCGGACAGAAACACTGAAGCTTTCTTT. The V and J genes are TRBV28 and TRBJ1-1, with D possibly matching TRBD1 (6 bases). CDR1 is MDHEN and CDR2 is SYDVKM in the germline V gene. The V and J ends lost 6 bases and 2 bases respectively, with 16 bases between them. The CDR3 contains 15 residues.

This clonotype was seen a few times. V usage is TRBV5-1 and J usage is TRBJ1-4; 9 nucleotides agree with TRBD1. The CDR3 has 16 amino acids. Germline V gene lookup returns CDR1 SGHRS and CDR2 YFSETQ. J was trimmed by 7 bases and V by 0 bases; bases with no gene match: 7. The CDR3 DNA sequence: TGCGCCAGCAGCTTGGTGGGAGGACAGGGGTCTGAAAAACTGTTTTTT. Translation gives CASSLVGGQGSEKLFF.

The table lists this clonotype with a few counts. The J gene is TRBJ2-5, the V gene TRBV29-1, with TRBD1 matching over 12 bases. The J segment lost 4 bases and the V segment lost 6 bases, leaving 6 bases of the junction unmatched. Germline assignment: CDR1 SQVTM and CDR2 ANQGSEA. The CDR3 spans 14 residues. This CDR3 is CSVNRDRGLETQYF. In DNA form, the CDR3 reads TGCAGCGTAAACCGGGACAGGGGGCTAGAGACCCAGTACTTC.

This sequence joins TRBV9 and TRBJ1-1, with D unclear. The CDR3 contains 13 residues. Germline CDR1 SGDLS, CDR2 YYNGEE. Trimming cost V 0 bases and J 7 bases, with 10 bases left between them. CDR3 DNA sequence: TGTGCCAGCAGCGTAGAACGAGGTCTTGAAGCTTTCTTT. It is translated as CASSVERGLEAFF. Drawing the rest from reference TRBV9 and TRBJ1-1, the complete variable domain is DSGVTQTPKHLITATGQRVTLRCSPRSGDLSVYWYQQSLDQGLQFLIQYYNGEERAKGNILERFSAQQFPDLHSELNLSSLELGDSALYFCASSVERGLEAFFGQGTRLTVV.

The rearrangement joins TRBV29-1 to TRBJ2-1; D ambiguous. Germline CDR1 and CDR2: SQVTM and ANQGSEA. Trimming left V 7 bases short and J 3 bases short, with 7 bases between. CDR3 length equals 11 residues. CDR3 DNA sequence: TGCAGCGGTCTTAACTACAATGAGCAGTTCTTC. Translation gives CSGLNYNEQFF.

This clonotype was seen a handful of times. This sequence joins TRBV7-9 and TRBJ2-5, with TRBD1 identical over 11 bases. V gave up 2 bases and J gave up 4 bases; unmatched junction bases: 6. Germline values: CDR1 SEHNR, CDR2 FQNEAQ (reference sequence). The CDR3 is 16 amino acids. The CDR3 DNA is TGTGCCAGCAGCTTATCCGGACAGGGGGCTGGAGAGACCCAGTACTTC. This translates into CASSLSGQGAGETQYF.

This rearrangement joins TRBV9 to TRBJ2-4; TRBD2 agrees at 8 bases. Germline CDR1 and CDR2: SGDLS and YYNGEE. Trimming cost V 4 bases and J 4 bases; bases outside gene matches: 10. The CDR3 has 16 amino acids. CDR3 sequence: CASSTAEIAGKNIQYF. The CDR3 nucleotides read TGTGCCAGCAGCACAGCGGAGATAGCGGGGAAAAACATTCAGTACTTC. The full variable domain, completed using reference TRBV9 and TRBJ2-4, is DSGVTQTPKHLITATGQRVTLRCSPRSGDLSVYWYQQSLDQGLQFLIQYYNGEERAKGNILERFSAQQFPDLHSELNLSSLELGDSALYFCASSTAEIAGKNIQYFGAGTRLSVL.

This clonotype was counted many times. The V call is TRBV13, the J call TRBJ2-5, with 7 bases identical to TRBD2. The CDR3 length is 16 residues. After removal of 2 bases from V and 4 bases from J, the junction contained 10 bases not matched to a gene. Germline V gene data show CDR1 as PRHDT and CDR2 as FYEKMQ (reference sequence). The CDR3: CASSLSPGLWSETQYF. The DNA for the CDR3 is TGTGCCAGCAGCTTATCTCCGGGACTATGGTCAGAGACCCAGTACTTC.

The chain carries TRBV6-5 and TRBJ2-7; D is perhaps TRBD1 (5 bases). Trimming pared 8 bases from V and 2 bases from J, leaving 13 bases between. The CDR3 runs to 13 residues. Germline values: CDR1 MNHEY, CDR2 SVGAGI. The CDR3 DNA follows: TGTGCCAGCTTTCAGGGTTACCCCTACGAGCAGTACTTC. Amino acids: CASFQGYPYEQYF.

The genes are TRBV4-1 and TRBJ2-2; 10 positions match TRBD2. V gave up 3 bases and J gave up 6 bases; unmatched junction bases: 10. The germline CDR1 and CDR2 sequences are MGHRA and YSYEKL. This CDR3 comprises 17 residues. The CDR3 region has the DNA TGCGCCAGCAGCCAGGCGTCTAGCGGGGGACCTTCCGGGGAGCTGTTTTTT. This gives the protein CASSQASSGGPSGELFF.

This clonotype has just a few counts. The rearrangement links TRBV7-3 to TRBJ2-5; TRBD2 matches at 7 bases. Germline V gene data show CDR1 as SGHTA and CDR2 as FQGTGA. The J segment lost 1 base and the V segment lost 1 base, leaving 3 bases of the junction unmatched. This CDR3 has 15 residues. CDR3 sequence (DNA): TGTGCCAGCAGCTTAAGAGGGACTACCCAAGAGACCCAGTACTTC. It is translated as CASSLRGTTQETQYF.